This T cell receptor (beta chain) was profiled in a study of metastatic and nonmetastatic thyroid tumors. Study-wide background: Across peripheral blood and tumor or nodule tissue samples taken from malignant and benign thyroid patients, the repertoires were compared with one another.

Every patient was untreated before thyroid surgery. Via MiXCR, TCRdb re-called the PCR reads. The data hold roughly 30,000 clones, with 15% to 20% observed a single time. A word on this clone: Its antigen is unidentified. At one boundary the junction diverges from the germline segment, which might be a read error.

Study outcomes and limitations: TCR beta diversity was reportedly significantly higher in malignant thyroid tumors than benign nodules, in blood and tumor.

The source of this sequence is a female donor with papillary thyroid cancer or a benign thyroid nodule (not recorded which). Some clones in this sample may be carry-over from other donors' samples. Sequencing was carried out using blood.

The CDR3 region is CSARSLMGSSQPQHF. DNA for the CDR3: TGCAGTGCTAGAAGTTTGATGGGGAGCAGTCAGCCCCAGCATTTT. V gene TRBV20-1 combines with J gene TRBJ1-5; D uncertain. CDR3 length equals 15 residues. Germline V gene sequence: CDR1 DFQATT, CDR2 SNEGSKA (reference sequence).